A single sample gave rise to the 16 T cell receptor beta chains below, sequenced in a study of blood T cell repertoires in COVID-19 (dated by TCRdb to between 2020 and 2021). The library was made by the immunoSEQ multiplex PCR assay. Entries here come from immuneACCESS through TCRdb and include only in-frame sequences with V and J called. Some clones fail to appear in such tables; in the studies checked, an unresolved V gene covers under half of the shortfall, and the cause of the remainder is unknown. The sample table contains 400,000 to 550,000 clones; only one count was recorded for approximately 90% of them. Roughly 2% of the sample is taken by the ten largest. Sequencing was done on a sample of PBMCs or T cells enriched from blood (not recorded which). The receptors stem from a woman aged 18-29 years with acute COVID-19.

This clone was seen a handful of times. J is TRBJ1-2 and V is TRBV6-5, with D unresolved. The CDR3 loop spans 12 amino acids. V lost 9 bases to trimming and J lost 2 bases, with 10 bases between them. In germline, CDR1 is MNHEY, CDR2 SVGAGI. The CDR3 DNA sequence: TGTGCCAGTCTGTCTGGCAACTATGGCTACACCTTC. This gives the protein CASLSGNYGYTF.

CDR3 residues: CASSLAKGRDIQYF. The CDR3 DNA reads TGTGCCAGCAGCTTAGCTAAAGGGAGGGACATTCAGTACTTC. The chain uses TRBV7-8 and TRBJ2-4; 7 bases match TRBD2. The CDR3 consists of 14 residues. Per the germline V gene, CDR1 is SGHVS and CDR2 is FQNEAQ. Trimming took 0 bases from V and 8 from J; bases not matched to a gene: 4.

V gene TRBV11-2 combines with J gene TRBJ1-5; D unresolved. Trimming stripped 1 base from V and 6 bases from J, with 7 bases between. Germline CDR1 is SGHAT and CDR2 is FQNNGV. This CDR3 is 13 amino acids long. For the CDR3, the DNA is TGTGCCAGCAGCTTAGCGGGAGGTCAGCCCCAGCATTTT. It is translated as CASSLAGGQPQHF.

This rearrangement joins TRBV6-5 to TRBJ2-3, with D uncertain. Trimming shortened V by 6 bases and J by 6 bases, and 13 bases separated the two germline ends. The V gene's germline CDR1 is MNHEY and CDR2 SVGAGI. This CDR3 has 13 amino acids. DNA for the CDR3: TGTGCCAGCAGCGTACAACGACTCGATACGCAGTATTTT. This codes for CASSVQRLDTQYF.

The chain joins TRBV7-8 to TRBJ2-3; D unresolved. The ends were cut back, 1 base at V and 7 bases at J, with 9 bases in the middle. The CDR3 is 13 amino acids. Germline CDR1 is SGHVS and CDR2 is FQNEAQ. The CDR3 here is CASSLERRYTQYF. The DNA for the CDR3 is TGTGCCAGCAGCTTAGAACGGAGATATACGCAGTATTTT.

V is TRBV3-1 (or the pseudogene TRBV3-2) and J is TRBJ1-3; D gene ambiguous. CDR1 is LGHDT and CDR2 is YNNKEL in the germline V gene (reference sequence). V was shortened by 9 bases and J by 0 bases, with 12 bases between the two germline ends. This CDR3 comprises 14 residues. In nucleotides, the CDR3 is TGTGCCAGTAGTCAGGTCAGCTCTGGAAACACCATATATTTT. Translating gives CASSQVSSGNTIYF.

The rearrangement joins TRBV28 to TRBJ2-5, with 9 bases that match TRBD1. The CDR3 sequence is 15 residues long. The V gene's germline CDR1 is MDHEN and CDR2 SYDVKM. With 5 bases clipped from V and 1 base from J, the junction kept 5 bases outside the gene matches. The CDR3 DNA reads as TGTGCCAGCAGTAACCAGGGACAGGGCCAAGAGACCCAGTACTTC. This translates into CASSNQGQGQETQYF.

This sequence joins TRBV28 and TRBJ1-1; no clear D. Trimming pared 5 bases from V and 8 bases from J, leaving 15 bases between. The CDR3 contains 13 residues. In germline, CDR1 is MDHEN, CDR2 SYDVKM. In DNA, the CDR3 is TGTGCCAGCAGTCAAACAGCAAACCCAGAAGCTTTCTTT. Amino acids: CASSQTANPEAFF. Full variable domain (rest looked up from reference TRBV28 and TRBJ1-1): DVKVTQSSRYLVKRTGEKVFLECVQDMDHENMFWYRQDPGLGLRLIYFSYDVKMKEKGDIPEGYSVSREKKERFSLILESASTNQTSMYLCASSQTANPEAFFGQGTRLTVV.

The chain recombines TRBV27 with TRBJ2-1, with TRBD1 as a possible D gene (7 bases). V shed 5 bases and J shed 1 base, with 12 bases lying between them. The CDR3 is 15 amino acids. The germline gives CDR1 MNHEY, CDR2 SMNVEV (reference sequence). The CDR3 protein is CASSRTGGSYNEQFF. Here the CDR3 DNA reads TGTGCCAGCAGTCGGACAGGAGGGTCCTACAATGAGCAGTTCTTC.

The table lists this clone with many counts. The CDR3 nucleotides are TGTGCCAGCAGCCAAGGGGACAGGGTTAATGATGGCTACACCTTC. Its translation: CASSQGDRVNDGYTF. This chain joins TRBV4-2 and TRBJ1-2; 9 bases fit TRBD1. After removal of 1 base from V and 6 bases from J, the junction contained 6 bases not matched to a gene. Per the germline V gene, CDR1 is LGHNA and CDR2 is YNFKEQ. The CDR3 is 15 residues long.

The chain carries TRBV2 and TRBJ1-5; 9 nucleotides match TRBD1. The junction had 3 bases not matched to a gene; V was cut back by 5 bases and J by 1 base. From germline, CDR1 is SNHLY and CDR2 FYNNEI. The CDR3 runs to 15 residues. The DNA of the CDR3 is TGTGCCAGCAGTATACAGGGGGCGAGCAATCAGCCCCAGCATTTT. Its translation is CASSIQGASNQPQHF. Drawing the rest from reference TRBV2 and TRBJ1-5, the complete variable domain is EPEVTQTPSHQVTQMGQEVILRCVPISNHLYFYWYRQILGQKVEFLVSFYNNEISEKSEIFDDQFSVERPDGSNFTLKIRSTKLEDSAMYFCASSIQGASNQPQHFGDGTRLSIL.

The chain combines TRBV9 with TRBJ1-2, with D possibly matching TRBD1 (6 bases). V was shortened by 4 bases and J by 6 bases, with 16 bases between the two germline ends. Looked up from germline, CDR1 is SGDLS and CDR2 is YYNGEE. The CDR3 sequence is 14 residues long. DNA for the CDR3: TGTGCCAGCAGCACTACCGGGACAAGAAATGGCTACACCTTC. Translation: CASSTTGTRNGYTF.

The V call is TRBV18, the J call TRBJ1-4, with unresolved D. Germline assignment: CDR1 KGHSH and CDR2 LQKENI. The CDR3 is 15 amino acids. V gave up 1 base and J gave up 0 bases, with 6 bases separating them. The DNA of the CDR3 is TGTGCCAGCTCACCACGAGAGTCAACTAATGAAAAACTGTTTTTT. It codes for CASSPRESTNEKLFF.

The V and J genes are TRBV2 and TRBJ2-3; D is undetermined. The CDR3 runs to 12 residues. Germline V lookup: CDR1 SNHLY, CDR2 FYNNEI. V dropped 2 bases and J dropped 7 bases, with 7 bases sitting between them. The DNA for the CDR3 is TGTGCCAGCAGTGAATCCAGTAATACGCAGTATTTT. Residues: CASSESSNTQYF.

This clone has only one observation. This rearrangement joins TRBV12-5 to TRBJ2-5; 7 nucleotides agree with TRBD2. This CDR3 comprises 21 residues. CDR1 and CDR2 from the germline V gene are LGHNT and FRNRAP. V dropped 1 base and J dropped 7; count of bases not matched to a gene: 27. CDR3 bases: TGTGCTAGTGGTTTGGATTTCCCGTGGAGCGCCGAGACTAGCAGACAGAGGACCCAGTACTTC. This encodes CASGLDFPWSAETSRQRTQYF. Filled out from reference TRBV12-5 and TRBJ2-5, the complete variable domain reads DARVTQTPRHKVTEMGQEVTMRCQPILGHNTVFWYRQTMMQGLELLAYFRNRAPLDDSGMPKDRFSAEMPDATLATLKIQPSEPRDSAVYFCASGLDFPWSAETSRQRTQYFGPGTRLLVL.

V and J are TRBV28 and TRBJ2-5, with 8 bases identical to TRBD1. Germline V gene data show CDR1 as MDHEN and CDR2 as SYDVKM. The CDR3 extends over 15 amino acids. Unmatched junction bases numbered 11, after V lost 7 bases and J lost 4 bases. The CDR3 nucleotides read TGTGCCAGCATTACTTCAGGGGGCGCGGGAGAGACCCAGTACTTC. This translates into CASITSGGAGETQYF. Full variable domain (rest looked up from reference TRBV28 and TRBJ2-5): DVKVTQSSRYLVKRTGEKVFLECVQDMDHENMFWYRQDPGLGLRLIYFSYDVKMKEKGDIPEGYSVSREKKERFSLILESASTNQTSMYLCASITSGGAGETQYFGPGTRLLVL.